This TCR beta chain came from a study of regulatory T cells in long-lasting Graves disease (dated by TCRdb to about 2021). With regard to the full study: In the newly diagnosed Graves' disease group, patients had been taking antithyroid drugs for less than 3 months. A total of roughly 33 samples underwent TCR sequencing: about 13 from persistent and approximately 20 from newly diagnosed Graves' disease patients. Persistent Graves' disease patients were compared with newly diagnosed Graves' disease patients by peripheral blood TCR sequencing and RNA sequencing. The study was registered as a clinical trial and conducted in China.

On this clonotype: It has no known antigen specificity. A much larger clone differs from this one at a single base, so this may be a read error.

Study-wide findings and limitations: Lower TCR Shannon entropy and fewer highly expanded clones were observed in persistent Graves' disease patients than in newly diagnosed patients, which suggested clonal expansion. Persistent patients shared more public clonotypes among themselves (2,741) than newly diagnosed patients did (nearly 1,000). The authors acknowledged the small sample size as a limitation that may reduce accuracy. Only peripheral blood was studied, because thyroid tissue, the primary lesion, was inaccessible. Only the TCR beta chain was sequenced and analyzed.

The label giving this sample's time point can be read as: newly diagnosed GD, antithyroid drugs for less than 3 months. RNA was extracted from PBMCs in TRIzol for both TCR sequencing and RNA sequencing. The diagnosis of Graves' disease followed American Thyroid Association guidelines. Patients were recruited from an endocrinology department in Xi'an, China. Each patient gave approximately 10 milliliters of peripheral blood, collected in an EDTA anticoagulant tube. PBMCs were isolated by Ficoll Paque Plus density gradient separation without further T cell sorting. An Agilent 2100 Bioanalyzer and agarose gel were used to check RNA quality, and a NanoDrop 2000 was used to measure RNA concentration. Library preparation used multiplex PCR. This sample was sequenced with an Illumina HiSeq 4000. TCR beta libraries were built with iRepertoire HTBI primers and Arm-PCR amplification of CDR3 regions. Before sequencing, the PCR products went through gel purification. Turning to the authors' computational methods: Across samples, roughly 60 TRBV and 14 TRBJ segments were identified and used for gene usage analysis of CDR3 amino acid clonotypes. COPE and FqMerger were used to merge the filtered high-quality paired reads into contigs. BLAST was used to align contigs to IMGT TRBV, TRBD and TRBJ reference genes, with CDR3 defined following IMGT. Any clonotype with a frequency above 0.1% was counted as a highly expanded clone. Shannon entropy was used to measure repertoire diversity, and the Gini coefficient was used to measure V-J evenness. A clonotype was considered public if more than one individual shared it. TCRdb trimmed public reads at Q25 via fastp, called clones via MiXCR and kept in-frame beta chains. Each entry is one CDR3 protein sequence, shown with its most common DNA and genes. These V and J calls originate from TCRdb's pipeline instead of the authors' own analysis. This sample comprises 540,000 or so distinct CDR3 sequences, approximately 13% of them detected only once. The ten largest make up 8% to 10% of the sample.

This same sample was also part of a study on T cells in Graves' hyperthyroidism and ophthalmopathy. As that second study puts it: Graves' hyperthyroidism was defined as stable when no progression to ophthalmopathy occurred over 18 months of follow-up. Hyperthyroidism patients were newly diagnosed, with disease duration under 2 months, and aged 18 to 65 years. The study excluded patients with uncontrolled infections, other autoimmune diseases, pregnancy or lactation. Diagnoses were established on the basis of clinical symptoms, serum thyroxine and TRAb, thyroid ultrasound, and orbital computed tomography. The TCR CDR3 was subjected to a first round of RT-PCR using the HTBI primer set and the Qiagen OneStep RT-PCR kit. Blood samples also contained most of the expanded thyroid clonotypes (frequency above 0.001), which suggests that blood repertoires may reflect thyroid immune responses. Ophthalmopathy was separated from stable hyperthyroidism by a 13 V-J signature model, with around 88% sensitivity and about 81% specificity obtained in cross-validation and 80%/75% obtained in testing. During validation, the model predicted progression to ophthalmopathy a median of about 6.3 months ahead of onset, with more than 60% sensitivity and around 72% specificity. To identify distinguishing TCR V-J signatures, a discovery cohort of some 100 patients was used, comprising some 45 with Graves' ophthalmopathy and roughly 60 with stable Graves' hyperthyroidism. Prospective prediction of ophthalmopathy was tested in an independent validation cohort of 18 to 20 hyperthyroidism patients and 15 to 17 patients who later progressed to ophthalmopathy. The roughly 90 discovery patients were divided at random into training and test sets in a 7:3 ratio. In about 6 Graves' hyperthyroidism patients, the study also compared T-cell repertoires from thyroid tissue with T-cell repertoires from blood. Once sampling was done, hyperthyroidism patients were given methimazole at a starting dose of 30 mg daily, whereas ophthalmopathy patients were given high-dose intravenous methylprednisolone. A second multiplex PCR round built the libraries, followed by size selection and purification. Sequencing of the libraries was done on an Illumina HiSeq2000 using paired-end 100 bp reads. Raw data were processed with SOAPnuke, discarding reads with adapters, uncalled bases, mean Phred below 15, or no exact constant-primer or identifier match. High-quality paired reads were merged using COPE v1.2.5, and each unique nucleotide sequence was defined as a clonotype. Clonotypes were aligned to IMGT TRBV, TRBD and TRBJ reference segments using MiTCR v1.1. Only V-J combinations with frequency above 0.0001, covering 99% to 99.2% of repertoires, were analysed. The TCS score was defined as the ratio of F50 (clonal expansion) to E x V (chaos), calculated using BLOSUM62-based TCRdist between CDR3 peptides within each V-J. Welch's t-statistics and random forest reduced 500 to 650 V-J features to around 14, which were used in a naive Bayes classifier (R e1071). No statistical method was used to set the sample size in advance, and investigators knew the group allocation. TCR Vbeta CDR3 sequencing of 135 peripheral blood samples (over 40 ophthalmopathy, 75 hyperthyroidism and approximately 17 progressor patients) is reported in the paper.

The source is a man aged 25-45 years with Graves disease. Donor details come from another sample of the same person, matched by shared clones. This specimen consisted of peripheral blood mononuclear cells (PBMCs), obtained at new diagnosis, from a patient treated with antithyroid drugs.

The encoded CDR3 is CVSSLALAGGRGQYF. The DNA is as follows: TGTGTCAGCAGCCTCGCACTCGCGGGAGGTCGAGGGCAGTATTTT. The receptor chain draws on TRBV7-2 and TRBJ2-3; TRBD2 aligns with 8 central bases. CDR1 and CDR2 are read off the germline V gene as SGHTA and FQGNSA. The CDR3 numbers 15 residues from cysteine through phenylalanine. The read is trimmed to its CDR3 DNA, 45 bases read in frame from base 1.